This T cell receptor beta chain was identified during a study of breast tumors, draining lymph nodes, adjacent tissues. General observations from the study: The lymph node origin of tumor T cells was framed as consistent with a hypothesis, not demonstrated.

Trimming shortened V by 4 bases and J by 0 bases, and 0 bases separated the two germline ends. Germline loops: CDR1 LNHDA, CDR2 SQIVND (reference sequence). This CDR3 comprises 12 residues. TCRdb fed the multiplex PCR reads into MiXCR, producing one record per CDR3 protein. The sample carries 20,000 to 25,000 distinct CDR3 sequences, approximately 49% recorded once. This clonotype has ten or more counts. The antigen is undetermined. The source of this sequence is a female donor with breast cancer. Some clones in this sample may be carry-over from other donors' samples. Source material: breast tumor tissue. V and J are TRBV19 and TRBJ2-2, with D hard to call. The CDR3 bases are TGTGCCAGTAGTACGAACACCGGGGAGCTGTTTTTT. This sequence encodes CASSTNTGELFF. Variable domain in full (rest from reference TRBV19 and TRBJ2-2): DGGITQSPKYLFRKEGQNVTLSCEQNLNHDAMYWYRQDPGQGLRLIYYSQIVNDFQKGDIAEGYSVSREKKESFPLTVTSAQKNPTAFYLCASSTNTGELFFGEGSRLTVL.